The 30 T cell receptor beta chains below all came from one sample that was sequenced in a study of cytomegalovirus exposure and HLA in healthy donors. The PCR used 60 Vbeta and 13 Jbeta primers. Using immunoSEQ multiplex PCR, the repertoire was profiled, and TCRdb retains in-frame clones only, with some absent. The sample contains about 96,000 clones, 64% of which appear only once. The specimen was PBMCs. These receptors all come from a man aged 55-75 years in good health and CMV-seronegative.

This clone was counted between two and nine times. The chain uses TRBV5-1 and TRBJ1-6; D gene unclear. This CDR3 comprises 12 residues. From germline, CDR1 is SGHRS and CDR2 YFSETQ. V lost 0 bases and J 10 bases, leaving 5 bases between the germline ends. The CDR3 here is CASSLDTSPLHF. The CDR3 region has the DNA TGCGCCAGCAGCTTGGACACCTCACCCCTCCACTTT.

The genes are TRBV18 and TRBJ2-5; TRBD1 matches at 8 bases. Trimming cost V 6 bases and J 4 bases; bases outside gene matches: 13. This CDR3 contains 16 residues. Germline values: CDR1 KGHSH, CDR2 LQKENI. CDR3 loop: CASSPDRVVVGETQYF. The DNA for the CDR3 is TGTGCCAGCTCCCCGGACAGGGTCGTTGTGGGAGAGACCCAGTACTTC.

In DNA, the CDR3 is TGTGCCACCCACAGGGAGAAGAACACTGAAGCTTTCTTT. This gives the protein CATHREKNTEAFF. The chain employs TRBV10-3 and TRBJ1-1; possibly TRBD1 for D (6 bases). Trimming took off 10 bases at V and 1 base at J, with 13 bases between the two ends. Germline-derived CDR1 and CDR2 are ENHRY and SYGVKD. This CDR3 region has 13 residues.

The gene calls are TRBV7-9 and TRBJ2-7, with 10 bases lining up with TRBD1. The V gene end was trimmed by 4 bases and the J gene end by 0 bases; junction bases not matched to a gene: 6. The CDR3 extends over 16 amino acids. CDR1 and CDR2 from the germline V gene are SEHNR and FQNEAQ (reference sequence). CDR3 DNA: TGTGCCAGCAGCTCTTACGGGGACAGGGGCTCCTACGAGCAGTACTTC. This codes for CASSSYGDRGSYEQYF.

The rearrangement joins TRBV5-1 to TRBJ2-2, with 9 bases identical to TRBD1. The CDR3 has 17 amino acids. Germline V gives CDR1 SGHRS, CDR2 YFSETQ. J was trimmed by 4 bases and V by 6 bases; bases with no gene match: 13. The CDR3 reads CASTTAGTGRGTGELFF. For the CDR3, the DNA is TGCGCCAGCACAACCGCCGGGACAGGGCGGGGCACCGGGGAGCTGTTTTTT.

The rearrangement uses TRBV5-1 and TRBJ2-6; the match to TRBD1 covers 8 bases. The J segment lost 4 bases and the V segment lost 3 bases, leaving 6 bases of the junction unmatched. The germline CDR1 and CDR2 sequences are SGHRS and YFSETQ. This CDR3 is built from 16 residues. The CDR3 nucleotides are TGCGCCAGCAGCTACGGACAGGGAACCGGGGCCAACGTCCTGACTTTC. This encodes CASSYGQGTGANVLTF.

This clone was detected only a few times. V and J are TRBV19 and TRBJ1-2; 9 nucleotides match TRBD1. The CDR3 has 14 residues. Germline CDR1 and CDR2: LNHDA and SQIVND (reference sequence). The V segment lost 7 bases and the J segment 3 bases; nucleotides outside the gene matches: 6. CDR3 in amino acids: CASNPDRGYYGYTF. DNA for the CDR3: TGTGCCAGTAACCCGGACAGGGGTTACTATGGCTACACCTTC.

CDR3 sequence (DNA): TGTGCCAGCAGTTCCCGGGACAGCGGTAAATTGTCACCCCTCCACTTT. Translating gives CASSSRDSGKLSPLHF. The chain couples TRBV6-5 to TRBJ1-6, with 7 bases fitting TRBD1. The germline V gene has CDR1 MNHEY and CDR2 SVGAGI. V lost 4 bases and J lost 10; bases outside the gene matches: 13. The CDR3 extends over 16 amino acids.

CDR3 coding DNA: TGTGCCAGCAGCCCCAGTCTGGTCCAAGAGACCCAGTACTTC. Amino acid sequence: CASSPSLVQETQYF. The chain recombines TRBV11-3 with TRBJ2-5; D is unclear. CDR1 SGHNT and CDR2 YENEEA come from the germline V gene. The CDR3 is 14 amino acids. V lost 5 bases and J 1 base, leaving 11 bases between the germline ends.

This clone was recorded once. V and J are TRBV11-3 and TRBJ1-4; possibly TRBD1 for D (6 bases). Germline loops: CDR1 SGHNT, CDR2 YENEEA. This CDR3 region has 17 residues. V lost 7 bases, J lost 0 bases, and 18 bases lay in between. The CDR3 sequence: CASTLRGGPTTNEKLFF. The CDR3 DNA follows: TGTGCCAGCACCCTTCGGGGGGGCCCGACAACTAATGAAAAACTGTTTTTT.

The chain's CDR3 is CASSGGQGLRNSPLHF. In DNA, the CDR3 is TGTGCCAGCAGTGGGGGACAGGGTTTGCGGAATTCACCCCTCCACTTT. The chain links TRBV6-1 to TRBJ1-6, with 9 bases aligning to TRBD1. V shed 4 bases and J 7 bases; nucleotides not matched to a gene: 8. This CDR3 has 16 residues. The germline gives CDR1 MNHNS, CDR2 SASEGT.

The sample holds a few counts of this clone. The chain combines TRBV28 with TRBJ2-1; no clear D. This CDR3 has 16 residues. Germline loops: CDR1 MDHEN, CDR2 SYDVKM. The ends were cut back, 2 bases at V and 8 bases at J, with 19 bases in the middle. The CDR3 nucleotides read TGTGCCAGCAGTTTACCCACGGATTCCTATGAGGATGAGCAGTTCTTC. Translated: CASSLPTDSYEDEQFF. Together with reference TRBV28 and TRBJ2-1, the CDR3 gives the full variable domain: DVKVTQSSRYLVKRTGEKVFLECVQDMDHENMFWYRQDPGLGLRLIYFSYDVKMKEKGDIPEGYSVSREKKERFSLILESASTNQTSMYLCASSLPTDSYEDEQFFGPGTRLTVL.

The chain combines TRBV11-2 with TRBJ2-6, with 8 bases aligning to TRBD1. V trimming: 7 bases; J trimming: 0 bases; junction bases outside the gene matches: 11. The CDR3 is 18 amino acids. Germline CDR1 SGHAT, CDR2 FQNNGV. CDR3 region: CASTRWGQANSGANVLTF. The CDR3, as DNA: TGTGCCAGCACTCGTTGGGGACAGGCAAACTCTGGGGCCAACGTCCTGACTTTC.

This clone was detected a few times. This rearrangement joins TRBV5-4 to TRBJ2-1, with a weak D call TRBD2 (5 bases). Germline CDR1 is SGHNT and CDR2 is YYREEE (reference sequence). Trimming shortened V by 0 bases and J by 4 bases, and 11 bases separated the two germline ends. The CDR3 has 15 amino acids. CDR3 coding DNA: TGTGCCAGCAGCTTGGCGGGGTTTAGGTACAATGAGCAGTTCTTC. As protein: CASSLAGFRYNEQFF. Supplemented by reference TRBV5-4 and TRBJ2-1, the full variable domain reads ETGVTQSPTHLIKTRGQQVTLRCSSQSGHNTVSWYQQALGQGPQFIFQYYREEENGRGNFPPRFSGLQFPNYSSELNVNALELDDSALYLCASSLAGFRYNEQFFGPGTRLTVL.

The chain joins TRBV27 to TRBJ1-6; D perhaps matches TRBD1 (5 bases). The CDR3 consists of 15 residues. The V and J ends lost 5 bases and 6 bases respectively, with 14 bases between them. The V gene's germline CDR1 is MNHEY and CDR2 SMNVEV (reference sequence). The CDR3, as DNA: TGTGCCAGCAGTGCAGGGACTCTGGGTAATTCACCCCTCCACTTT. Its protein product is CASSAGTLGNSPLHF.

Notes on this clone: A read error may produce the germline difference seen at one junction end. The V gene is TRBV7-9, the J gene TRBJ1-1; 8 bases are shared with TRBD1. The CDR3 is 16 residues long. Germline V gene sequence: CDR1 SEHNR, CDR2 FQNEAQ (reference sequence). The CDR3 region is CSSSLLGTGKNTEAFF. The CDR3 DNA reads TGTTCCAGCAGCTTACTAGGGACAGGAAAGAACACTGAAGCTTTCTTT.

DNA for the CDR3: TGTGCCAGCAGCCCTAGCTGGACAGGGGAGAATGAAAAACTGTTTTTT. This gives the protein CASSPSWTGENEKLFF. The chain recombines TRBV11-2 with TRBJ1-4; 9 bases align to TRBD1. The CDR3 totals 16 residues. Germline V gene sequence: CDR1 SGHAT, CDR2 FQNNGV. V lost 5 bases, J lost 5 bases, and 9 bases stayed unmatched.

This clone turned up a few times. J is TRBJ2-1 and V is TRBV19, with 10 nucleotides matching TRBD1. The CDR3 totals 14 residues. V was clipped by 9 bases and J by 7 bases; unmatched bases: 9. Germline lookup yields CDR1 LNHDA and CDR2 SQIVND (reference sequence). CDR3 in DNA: TGTGCCAGCGGTGGGACAGGGGCGAAGAATGAGCAGTTCTTC. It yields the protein CASGGTGAKNEQFF.

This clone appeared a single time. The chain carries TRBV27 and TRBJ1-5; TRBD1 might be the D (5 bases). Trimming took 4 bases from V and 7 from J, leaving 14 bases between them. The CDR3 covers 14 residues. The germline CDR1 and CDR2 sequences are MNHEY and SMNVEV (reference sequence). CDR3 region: CASSSDFGAQPQHF. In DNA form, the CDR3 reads TGTGCCAGCAGTTCCGACTTTGGGGCACAGCCCCAGCATTTT.

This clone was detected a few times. The CDR3 is CASITRGSYGYTF. The CDR3 coding sequence is TGTGCCAGCATTACGAGGGGGAGTTATGGCTACACCTTC. V usage is TRBV28 and J usage is TRBJ1-2; D may be TRBD1 (6 bases). Germline-derived CDR1 and CDR2 are MDHEN and SYDVKM. V was shortened by 7 bases and J by 5 bases, with 14 bases between the two germline ends. The CDR3 covers 13 residues.

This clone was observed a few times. The DNA for the CDR3 is TGTGCATCTAGGGAGGAGGATACGCAGTATTTT. Its protein is CASREEDTQYF. The V gene is TRBV2, the J gene TRBJ2-3, with TRBD2 as a possible D gene (6 bases). Germline loops: CDR1 SNHLY, CDR2 FYNNEI. The length of the CDR3 is 11 residues. The full variable domain, its missing parts supplied by reference TRBV2 and TRBJ2-3, is EPEVTQTPSHQVTQMGQEVILRCVPISNHLYFYWYRQILGQKVEFLVSFYNNEISEKSEIFDDQFSVERPDGSNFTLKIRSTKLEDSAMYFCASREEDTQYFGPGTRLTVL.

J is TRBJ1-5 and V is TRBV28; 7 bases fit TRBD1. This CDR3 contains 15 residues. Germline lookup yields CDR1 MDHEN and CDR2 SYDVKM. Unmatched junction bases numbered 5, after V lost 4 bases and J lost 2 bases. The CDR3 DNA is TGTGCCAGCAGTTCGACAGGGCAAGGCAATCAGCCCCAGCATTTT. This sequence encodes CASSSTGQGNQPQHF.

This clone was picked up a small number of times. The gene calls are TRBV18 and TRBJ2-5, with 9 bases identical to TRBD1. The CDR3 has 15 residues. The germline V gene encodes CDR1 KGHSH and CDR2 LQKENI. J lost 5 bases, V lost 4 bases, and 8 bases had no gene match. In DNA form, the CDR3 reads TGTGCCAGCTCACGATCCGGGACAGGGAGTGAGACCCAGTACTTC. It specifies CASSRSGTGSETQYF.

CDR3 in DNA: TGCGCCAGCAGCGCCGGGACAGGAGATACAACTAATGAAAAACTGTTTTTT. Translating gives CASSAGTGDTTNEKLFF. The chain carries TRBV5-1 and TRBJ1-4; the match to TRBD1 covers 8 bases. The germline gives CDR1 SGHRS, CDR2 YFSETQ. V lost 4 bases, J lost 0 bases, and 8 bases stayed unmatched. There are 17 residues in the CDR3.

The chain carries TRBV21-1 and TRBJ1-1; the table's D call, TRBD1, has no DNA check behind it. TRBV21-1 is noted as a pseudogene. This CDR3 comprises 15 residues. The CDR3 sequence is CASSKSDRGDTEAFF. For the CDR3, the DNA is TGTGCCAGCAGCAAATCGGACAGGGGCGACACTGAAGCTTTCTTT.

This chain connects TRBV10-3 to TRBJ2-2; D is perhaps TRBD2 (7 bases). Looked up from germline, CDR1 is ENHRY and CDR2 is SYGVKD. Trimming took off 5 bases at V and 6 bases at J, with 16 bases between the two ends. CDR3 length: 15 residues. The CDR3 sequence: CAISWGTREAGELFF. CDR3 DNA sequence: TGTGCCATCAGTTGGGGGACACGGGAGGCCGGGGAGCTGTTTTTT.

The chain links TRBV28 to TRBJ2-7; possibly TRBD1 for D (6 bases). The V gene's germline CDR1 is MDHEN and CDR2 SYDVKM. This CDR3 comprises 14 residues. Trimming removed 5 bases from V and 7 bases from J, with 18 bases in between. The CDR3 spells CASSPPTQGTEQYF. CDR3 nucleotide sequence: TGTGCCAGCAGTCCCCCAACACAGGGCACAGAGCAGTACTTC. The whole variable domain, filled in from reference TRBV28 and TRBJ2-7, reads DVKVTQSSRYLVKRTGEKVFLECVQDMDHENMFWYRQDPGLGLRLIYFSYDVKMKEKGDIPEGYSVSREKKERFSLILESASTNQTSMYLCASSPPTQGTEQYFGPGTRLTVT.

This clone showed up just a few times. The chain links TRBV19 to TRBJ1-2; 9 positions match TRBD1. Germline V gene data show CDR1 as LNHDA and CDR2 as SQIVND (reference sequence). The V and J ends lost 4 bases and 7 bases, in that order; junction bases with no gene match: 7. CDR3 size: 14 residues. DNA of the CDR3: TGTGCCAGTAGTACCTTACAGGGGGCGGCTGGCTACACCTTC. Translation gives CASSTLQGAAGYTF.

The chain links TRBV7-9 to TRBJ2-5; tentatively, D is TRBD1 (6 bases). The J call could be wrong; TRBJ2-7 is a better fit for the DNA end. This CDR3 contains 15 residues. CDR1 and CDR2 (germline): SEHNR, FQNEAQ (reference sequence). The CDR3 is CASSLFQGPTYEQYF. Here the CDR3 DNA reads TGTGCCAGCAGCTTATTTCAGGGGCCTACCTACGAGCAGTACTTC.

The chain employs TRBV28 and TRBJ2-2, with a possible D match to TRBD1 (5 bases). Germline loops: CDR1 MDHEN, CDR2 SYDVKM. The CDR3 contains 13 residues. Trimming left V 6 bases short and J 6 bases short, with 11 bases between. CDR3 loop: CASRPTGAGELFF. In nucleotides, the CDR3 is TGTGCCAGCAGACCTACAGGTGCCGGGGAGCTGTTTTTT.